This TCR beta chain was found in a study of response to subunit inactivated influenza vaccine. Study observations and caveats: The authors proposed limited new T cell recruitment per seasonal influenza vaccination.

Of note for this clonotype: Its antigen is currently unknown.

J was trimmed by 4 bases and V by 7 bases; bases with no gene match: 14. Germline-derived CDR1 and CDR2 are SGHRS and YFSETQ. This CDR3 has 17 amino acids. TCRdb reanalysed the RT-PCR reads using MiXCR and keeps one entry per CDR3 protein. The table shows 430,000 or so distinct CDR3 sequences, with approximately 11% occurring only once. This chain links TRBV5-1 with TRBJ2-1, with 10 bases aligning to TRBD1. The receptor's source is a man in his fifties or sixties who received an inactivated influenza vaccine. The specimen was PBMCs from blood, collected about 6 weeks after vaccination. DNA of the CDR3: TGCGCCAGCGCCCTCAGAAGTGGGACAGGGGCTTACAATGAGCAGTTCTTC. Translation gives CASALRSGTGAYNEQFF.